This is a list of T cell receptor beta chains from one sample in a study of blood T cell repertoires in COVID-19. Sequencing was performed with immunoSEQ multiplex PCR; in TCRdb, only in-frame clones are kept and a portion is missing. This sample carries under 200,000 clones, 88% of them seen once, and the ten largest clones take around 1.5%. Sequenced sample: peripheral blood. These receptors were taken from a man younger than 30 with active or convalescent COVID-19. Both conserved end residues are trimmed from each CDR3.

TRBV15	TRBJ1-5	ATSQSSQPQH
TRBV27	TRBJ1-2	ASRAPGQGNYGYT
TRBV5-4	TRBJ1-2	ASSLDWDRLYT
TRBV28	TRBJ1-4	ASSSPEFAGGGEKLF
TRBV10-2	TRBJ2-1	ATSAGLITYNEQF
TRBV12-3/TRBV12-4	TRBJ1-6	ASRRTGDSPLH
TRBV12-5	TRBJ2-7	ASGLIGTGKYEQY
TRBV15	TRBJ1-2	ATRGQGRNYGYT
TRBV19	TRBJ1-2	ASSTDRGSYGYT
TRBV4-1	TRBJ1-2	ASSRHRGGNGYT
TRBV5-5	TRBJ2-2	ASSLRGPDTGELF
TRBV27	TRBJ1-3	ASPTRSSGNTIY
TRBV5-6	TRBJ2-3	ASSLGHGQGSTDTQY
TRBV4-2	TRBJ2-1	ASSQGLADEQF
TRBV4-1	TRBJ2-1	ASSQEPVRSYYNEQF
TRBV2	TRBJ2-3	ASGPAFTDTQY
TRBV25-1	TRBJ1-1	ASSESGTEAF
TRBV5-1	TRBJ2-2	ASSRGDSNTGELF
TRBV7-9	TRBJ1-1	ASSLPLGGAGTEAF
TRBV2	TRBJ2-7	ASSEGTGILYEQY
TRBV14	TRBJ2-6	ASSPMSVANVLT
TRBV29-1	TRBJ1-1	SVAQGDTEAF
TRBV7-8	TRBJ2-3	ASSLENGGSTDTQY
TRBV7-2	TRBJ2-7	ASSLVPSGRADEQY
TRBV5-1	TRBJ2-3	ASSFPPDTQY
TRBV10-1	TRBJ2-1	ASSRGGAMEQF
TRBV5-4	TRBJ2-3	ASSPMGGGWDTQY
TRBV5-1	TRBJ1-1	ASSLSGTGSSMSEAF
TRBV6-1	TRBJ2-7	ASSEGTGGSYEQY
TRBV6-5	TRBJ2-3	ASTPWGLTDTQY
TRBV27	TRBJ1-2	ASSFGAPTNYGYT
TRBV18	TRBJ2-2	ASSPAGVGGELF
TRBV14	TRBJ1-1	ASSPSGLNTEAF
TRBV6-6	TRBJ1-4	ASSSGTGAEKLF
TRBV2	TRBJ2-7	ASSRGLATGEQY
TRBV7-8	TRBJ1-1	ASSRATGINTEAF